A single TCR beta chain is shown here with its context. Its target is unknown. Data came from immunoSEQ multiplex PCR; TCRdb stores just in-frame clones and leaves some out. There are tens of thousands of clones in the sample; 75% to 80% occur only once, and about 6.3% lies in the top ten. The length of the CDR3 is 15 residues. Trimming cost V 5 bases and J 0 bases, with 13 bases left between them. Germline V gene sequence: CDR1 SGHTA, CDR2 FQGNSA. These data are taken from a study of vaccination effects on CD4 cells after COVID-19. The ViraFEST assay expanded antigen-specific CD4+ T cells with viral peptide pools before sequencing. Following 10 days of culture, CD4+ T cells were isolated. Every participant took two doses of the BNT162b2 or mRNA-1273 vaccine.

Sequenced here: CD4+ T cells from PBMCs cultured with SARS-CoV-2 spike peptides, sampled after COVID-19 vaccination. This clonotype was sampled from a human donor who received a COVID-19 vaccine. Some clones in this sample may be carry-over from other donors' samples. This chain connects TRBV7-2 to TRBJ1-2; D is undetermined. CDR3: CASSPRVQANYGYTF. In DNA form, the CDR3 reads TGTGCCAGCAGCCCCCGGGTCCAAGCTAACTATGGCTACACCTTC.